This T cell receptor (beta chain) was retrieved from a study of Ad26.COV2.S vaccination and SARS-CoV-2 variants. Sequencing used immunoSEQ multiplex PCR; TCRdb keeps in-frame clones, though not all of them. This sample carries approximately 340,000 clones, 90% to 95% of them seen once, and the ten largest clones take about 3.8%. The input for sequencing was peripheral blood, taken after recovery from COVID-19. This receptor was taken from a human donor who had recovered from COVID-19.

CDR3 DNA sequence: TGTGCCAGCAGTTACAATGCAGGGGTGGAAGCTTTCTTT. This encodes CASSYNAGVEAFF. The chain carries TRBV6-5 and TRBJ1-1; tentative D call: TRBD1 (6 bases). The CDR3 loop spans 13 amino acids. CDR1 is MNHEY, CDR2 SVGAGI, per germline. V lost 2 bases and J 8 bases, leaving 12 bases between the germline ends.